This passage covers 20 T cell receptor beta chains from one sample sequenced in a study of blood T cell repertoires in COVID-19. Profiling relied on immunoSEQ multiplex PCR, and the TCRdb table lists in-frame clones only, not all of them. The sample has under 250,000 clones; over 75% are singletons. Sequenced material: peripheral blood. The receptors come from a woman over 75 with acute or convalescent COVID-19.

This clone was found once. The chain combines TRBV10-2 with TRBJ2-1; 10 positions match TRBD2. CDR3 size: 15 residues. Germline V gene lookup returns CDR1 WSHSY and CDR2 SAAADI. V was clipped by 2 bases and J by 6 bases; unmatched bases: 4. CDR3 nucleotides: TGCGCCAGCAGTGAGAGGCTAGCGGGGGCCAATGAGCAGTTCTTC. Protein: CASSERLAGANEQFF.

CDR3 bases: TGTGCCAGCTCACCACGGGGGCCAGCTTCTGCAACTAATGAAAAACTGTTTTTT. It is translated as CASSPRGPASATNEKLFF. The chain recombines TRBV18 with TRBJ1-4, with D maybe TRBD1 (6 bases). The CDR3 has 18 residues. Germline loops: CDR1 KGHSH, CDR2 LQKENI. Trimming shortened V by 1 base and J by 0 bases, and 15 bases separated the two germline ends.

This clone showed up many times. The CDR3 loop is CASSLTQFRDSEQFF. For the CDR3, the DNA is TGTGCCAGCAGTTTAACACAATTCCGGGACTCAGAGCAGTTCTTC. The gene calls are TRBV6-4 and TRBJ2-1, with D possibly TRBD2 on 6 matching bases. V shed 5 bases and J shed 10 bases, with 21 bases lying between them. The CDR3 extends over 15 amino acids. The germline V gene has CDR1 MRHNA and CDR2 SNTAGT.

The gene calls are TRBV12-5 and TRBJ1-2; 8 nucleotides match TRBD1. Per the germline V gene, CDR1 is LGHNT and CDR2 is FRNRAP. V trimming: 3 bases; J trimming: 4 bases; junction bases outside the gene matches: 4. This CDR3 has 14 amino acids. The CDR3 sequence: CASGFGQGGYGYTF. CDR3 DNA: TGTGCTAGTGGTTTCGGACAGGGCGGCTATGGCTACACCTTC.

J is TRBJ2-7 and V is TRBV7-8; D perhaps matches TRBD1 (6 bases). V was trimmed by 5 bases and J by 4 bases, leaving 18 bases between them. Germline CDR1 is SGHVS and CDR2 is FQNEAQ. The length of the CDR3 is 15 residues. The CDR3 sequence: CASSERGFGIYEQYF. The CDR3 nucleotides read TGTGCCAGCAGCGAGAGGGGGTTTGGAATATACGAGCAGTACTTC.

The genes are TRBV7-2 and TRBJ2-7, with 11 bases that match TRBD2. The V gene end was trimmed by 5 bases and the J gene end by 5 bases; junction bases not matched to a gene: 5. CDR1 is SGHTA, CDR2 FQGNSA, per germline. The CDR3 runs 14 residues. CDR3 sequence: CASSLSGRAHEQYF. Written as DNA, the CDR3 is TGTGCCAGCAGCCTTAGCGGGAGGGCCCACGAGCAGTACTTC.

The chain employs TRBV5-1 and TRBJ1-1; unclear D gene. The CDR3 runs 14 residues. Germline CDR1 reads SGHRS; CDR2 reads YFSETQ. V lost 4 bases and J 0 bases, leaving 10 bases between the germline ends. In nucleotides, the CDR3 is TGCGCCAGCAGCAGGGAGACGATGAACACTGAAGCTTTCTTT. It encodes CASSRETMNTEAFF. The full variable domain, its missing parts supplied by reference TRBV5-1 and TRBJ1-1, is KAGVTQTPRYLIKTRGQQVTLSCSPISGHRSVSWYQQTPGQGLQFLFEYFSETQRNKGNFPGRFSGRQFSNSRSEMNVSTLELGDSALYLCASSRETMNTEAFFGQGTRLTVV.

This clone showed up many times. This chain uses TRBV10-3 with TRBJ2-3; a weak D match, TRBD2 (6 bases). There are 14 residues in the CDR3. Germline loops: CDR1 ENHRY, CDR2 SYGVKD. Between the trimmed V and J ends, which lost 4 bases and 5 bases, there was a span of 13 bases. CDR3 in DNA: TGTGCCATCAGTGGACTAGGCAACCTAGATACGCAGTATTTT. Residues: CAISGLGNLDTQYF.

The chain links TRBV11-3 to TRBJ2-7; TRBD1 matches 8 bases. The CDR3 length is 14 residues. The V gene's germline CDR1 is SGHNT and CDR2 YENEEA. V shed 5 bases and J 4 bases; nucleotides not matched to a gene: 7. The DNA of the CDR3 is TGTGCCAGCAGCCGCGGACAGGGCGGGTACGAGCAGTACTTC. Its translation is CASSRGQGGYEQYF.

J is TRBJ1-5 and V is TRBV5-1; D is perhaps TRBD1 (5 bases). Trimming pared 2 bases from V and 4 bases from J, leaving 13 bases between. Germline V gene sequence: CDR1 SGHRS, CDR2 YFSETQ. This CDR3 region has 15 residues. The CDR3: CASSLTGERNQPQHF. CDR3 bases: TGCGCCAGCAGCTTAACGGGGGAGCGGAATCAGCCCCAGCATTTT.

The rearrangement links TRBV7-2 to TRBJ2-3; 13 nucleotides agree with TRBD2. CDR1 is SGHTA and CDR2 is FQGNSA in the germline V gene. CDR3 length equals 16 residues. V shed 4 bases, J shed 5 bases, and the junction held 6 bases outside the gene matches. The CDR3 here is CASSSRLAGGRDTQYF. CDR3 nucleotides: TGTGCCAGCAGCTCAAGACTAGCGGGAGGAAGAGATACGCAGTATTTT.

The table lists this clone with a count of one. The J gene is TRBJ1-2, the V gene TRBV3-1 (or the pseudogene TRBV3-2), with D unclear. Germline V CDR1 and CDR2: LGHDT, YNNKEL (reference sequence). Trimming shortened V by 1 base and J by 6 bases, and 9 bases separated the two germline ends. CDR3 size: 13 residues. For the CDR3, the DNA is TGTGCCAGCAGCCAAGGGTCAACAGATGGCTACACCTTC. It encodes CASSQGSTDGYTF.

The rearrangement joins TRBV7-8 to TRBJ2-3; TRBD1 aligns across 8 bases. Trimming removed 5 bases from V and 1 base from J; junction bases left unmatched: 5. The CDR3 covers 15 residues. Germline CDR1 is SGHVS and CDR2 is FQNEAQ. CDR3 DNA sequence: TGTGCCAGCAGCACGCAGGGACAGGGCACAGATACGCAGTATTTT. Protein: CASSTQGQGTDTQYF.

The V and J genes are TRBV10-3 and TRBJ1-4; 9 bases line up with TRBD1. From germline, CDR1 is ENHRY and CDR2 SYGVKD. The ends lost 2 bases at V and 8 bases at J; junction bases unmatched: 6. The CDR3 extends over 15 amino acids. CDR3 sequence reads: CAISEEQGAWEKLFF. The CDR3 DNA sequence: TGTGCCATCAGTGAGGAACAGGGGGCGTGGGAAAAACTGTTTTTT.

The table lists this clone with a few counts. V and J are TRBV5-8 and TRBJ2-1, with TRBD2 as a possible D gene (5 bases). This CDR3 has 15 residues. V was trimmed by 4 bases and J by 0 bases, leaving 11 bases between them. The V gene's germline CDR1 is SGHTS and CDR2 YDEGEE. This chain's CDR3 is CASSRGSHSYNEQFF. The CDR3, as DNA: TGTGCCAGCAGCCGAGGGTCTCACTCCTACAATGAGCAGTTCTTC.

This chain connects TRBV5-1 to TRBJ2-1; 12 bases line up with TRBD2. Germline V lookup: CDR1 SGHRS, CDR2 YFSETQ. The CDR3 totals 14 residues. Trimming at V came to 7 bases and at J to 7 bases, leaving 6 bases not matched to a gene. CDR3 DNA sequence: TGCGCCAGCGAAAGGACTAGCGGGAATAATGAGCAGTTCTTC. Protein: CASERTSGNNEQFF.

The chain has TRBV7-2 and TRBJ1-2; 8 bases match TRBD1. With 5 bases clipped from V and 6 bases from J, the junction kept 11 bases outside the gene matches. The CDR3 is made up of 15 amino acids. The germline V gene encodes CDR1 SGHTA and CDR2 FQGNSA. The CDR3 loop reads CASSPTYDRGHGYTF. CDR3 bases: TGTGCCAGCAGCCCTACTTATGACAGGGGCCATGGCTACACCTTC.

The genes are TRBV7-6 and TRBJ2-7, with TRBD2 identical over 7 bases. The CDR3 consists of 14 residues. Germline CDR1 SGHVS, CDR2 FNYEAQ. V lost 5 bases, J lost 7 bases, and 11 bases stayed unmatched. The CDR3 coding sequence is TGTGCCAGCAGCCTGGCCTCGGGGGGTCGGGAGCAGTACTTC. Amino acid sequence: CASSLASGGREQYF. The full variable domain, completed using reference TRBV7-6 and TRBJ2-7, is GAGVSQSPRYKVTKRGQDVALRCDPISGHVSLYWYRQALGQGPEFLTYFNYEAQQDKSGLPNDRFSAERPEGSISTLTIQRTEQRDSAMYRCASSLASGGREQYFGPGTRLTVT.

This clone came up once. The CDR3 protein is CASSPQGTGELFF. DNA of the CDR3: TGTGCCAGCAGCCCACAGGGGACCGGGGAGCTGTTTTTT. V usage is TRBV7-3 and J usage is TRBJ2-2; 7 bases are a match to TRBD1. The CDR3 is made up of 13 amino acids. From germline, CDR1 is SGHTA and CDR2 FQGTGA. V dropped 5 bases and J dropped 5; count of bases not matched to a gene: 2.

The chain uses TRBV9 and TRBJ2-1; D not certain. Trimming left V 4 bases short and J 9 bases short, with 8 bases between. Germline loops: CDR1 SGDLS, CDR2 YYNGEE. The CDR3 contains 11 residues. This CDR3 is CASSPRSEQFF. CDR3 coding DNA: TGTGCCAGCAGCCCGCGGAGTGAGCAGTTCTTC.